This TCR beta chain was obtained from a study of beta chain features in type 1 diabetes. Study outcomes and limitations: Any PCR bias toward short templates would affect both groups alike.

Reverse transcribing all isolated RNA meant expressed TCRB transcripts were sequenced. Data came from immunoSEQ multiplex PCR; TCRdb stores just in-frame clones and leaves some out. This repertoire shows about 620,000 clones, 15% found once; its top ten account for more than 0.08%. The germline V and J ends were trimmed by 0 bases and 8 bases, with 14 bases remaining between them. CDR3 size: 15 residues. Germline CDR1 and CDR2: SGHRS and YFSETQ. With regard to this clone: Its antigen is undetermined.

V and J are TRBV5-1 and TRBJ1-4, with D unclear. This TCR was recovered from a man aged 18 to 30 in good health. Input material: naive CD4+ T cells from blood. The CDR3 DNA sequence: TGCGCCAGCAGCTTGGAAGGCAGGAATCAAGAAAAACTGTTTTTT. This encodes CASSLEGRNQEKLFF.